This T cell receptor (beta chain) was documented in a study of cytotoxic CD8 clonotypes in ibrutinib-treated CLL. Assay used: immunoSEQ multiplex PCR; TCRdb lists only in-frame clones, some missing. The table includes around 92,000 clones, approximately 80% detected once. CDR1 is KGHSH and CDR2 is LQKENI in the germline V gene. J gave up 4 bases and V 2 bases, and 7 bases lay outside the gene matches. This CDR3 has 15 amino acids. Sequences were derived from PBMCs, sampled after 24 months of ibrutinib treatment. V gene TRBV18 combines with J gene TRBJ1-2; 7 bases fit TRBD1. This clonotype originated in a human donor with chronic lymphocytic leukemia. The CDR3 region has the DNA TGTGCCAGCTCACCAGGAGGGGGCGCCTCCTATGGCTACACCTTC. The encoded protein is CASSPGGGASYGYTF.